The entry below describes one T cell receptor (beta chain). Its antigen is unidentified. The CDR3 is 14 residues long. CDR1 is SGHRS, CDR2 YFSETQ, per germline. The V gene lost 2 bases and the J gene lost 10 bases, with 16 bases spanning the gap. This sample is drawn from a study of shared clonotypes between healthy human individuals. Across the whole study: The study drew on a couple of women and three men aged 18 to 49 as donors. Each donor's CD4 naive and CD4 memory cells filled three plates apiece, CD8 naive two, and CD8 memory one.

Study results and limitations: As a rule, naive subsets had a larger estimated richness than memory subsets. Clonotypes shared by all four sorted-subset donors had higher generation probabilities than non-shared clonotypes.

Assay: immunoSEQ multiplex PCR; the TCRdb copy retains only in-frame clones and omits some. This table holds 2 million to 3 million clones, under 95% found once. The gene calls are TRBV5-1 and TRBJ2-1; TRBD1 is a possible D gene (6 bases). The TCR originated in a young man in good health. Some clones in this sample may be carry-over from other donors' samples. Sequencing used naive CD4+ T cells from PBMCs. Sample subset: CD45RA+ positively selected. The CDR3 nucleotides read TGCGCCAGCAGCTTTGCAGGGGCCCGGAGGGAGCAGTTCTTC. Translation gives CASSFAGARREQFF.